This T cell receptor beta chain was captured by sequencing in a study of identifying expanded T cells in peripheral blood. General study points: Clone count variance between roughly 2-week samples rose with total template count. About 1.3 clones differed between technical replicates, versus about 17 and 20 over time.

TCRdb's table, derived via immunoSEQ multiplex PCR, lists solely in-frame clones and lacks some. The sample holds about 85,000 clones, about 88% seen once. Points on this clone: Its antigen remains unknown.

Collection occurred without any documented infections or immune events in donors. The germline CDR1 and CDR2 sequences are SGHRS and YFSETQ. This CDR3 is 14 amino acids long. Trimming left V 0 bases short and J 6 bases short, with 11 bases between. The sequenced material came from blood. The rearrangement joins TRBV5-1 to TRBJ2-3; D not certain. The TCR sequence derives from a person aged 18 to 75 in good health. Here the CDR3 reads CASSLGPFGDTQYF. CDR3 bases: TGCGCCAGCAGCTTGGGGCCCTTCGGGGATACGCAGTATTTT. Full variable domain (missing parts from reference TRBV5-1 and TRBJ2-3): KAGVTQTPRYLIKTRGQQVTLSCSPISGHRSVSWYQQTPGQGLQFLFEYFSETQRNKGNFPGRFSGRQFSNSRSEMNVSTLELGDSALYLCASSLGPFGDTQYFGPGTRLTVL.